The T cell receptor beta chain described here comes from a study of a mutant IDH1 vaccine in newly diagnosed glioma (dated by TCRdb to the early 2020s). Notes on the research overall: Patients received eight vaccinations in weeks 1, 3, 5, 7, 11, 15, 19 and 23, corresponding to visits V03 through V10. Vaccination was initiated 4-6 weeks after radiotherapy alone, or concurrently with temozolomide cycles in the chemotherapy-containing groups. The roughly 33 treated patients were around 62% male and around 40% female, with a mean age of 40.4 years. Before enrollment, patients had received standard therapy of radiotherapy alone, temozolomide alone, or radiochemotherapy with temozolomide; most received the combination. Peripheral blood was drawn at six visits: V03 (baseline), V05, V07, V10, V12 and V13. Longitudinal TCRB deep sequencing was done for 25 to 30 treated patients, wherever samples were available for exploratory analyses.

The library was prepared using the immunoSEQ multiplex PCR assay. Following the manufacturer's protocol, the hsTCRB Kit was used to amplify rearranged TCR beta chain sequences. An Illumina MiSeq was used to sequence the TCRB libraries. The authors' pipeline ran thus. The proprietary platform of the kit vendor was used for demultiplexing, trimming and gene mapping. Here the immuneACCESS table is served through TCRdb, limited to in-frame sequences with V and J called. Missing clones are a known gap in these copies; in checked studies unresolved V genes cover under half, and the rest lacks a known reason. V and J calls and clone size are those listed in that table; D and trimming were worked out from the DNA. The sample table holds tens of thousands of clones, of which 80% were seen once. The ten largest clones capture 5.9% of the sample. Sample time point, as interpreted from the label and publication: week 11, during vaccination. A 20-mer mutant IDH1 peptide at 300 micrograms in Montanide made up each vaccine dose, which was injected subcutaneously together with topical imiquimod. The donors had newly diagnosed IDH1-mutant astrocytomas of WHO grade 3 or 4 that showed loss of nuclear ATRX. The samples were drawn from NOA16, a multicentre, single-arm, open-label phase I trial in Germany that tested a mutant IDH1 peptide vaccine in humans for the first time. Genomic DNA for TCRB sequencing was isolated from EDTA blood with the DNeasy Blood and Tissue Kit.

Counted from cysteine to phenylalanine, this CDR3 has 13 amino acids. Solely the CDR3 DNA is kept, with 39 bases framed from the first base. Cut back by 5 bases and 8 bases, the V and J ends lie 15 bases apart. In the germline V gene, CDR1 corresponds to LGHNA and CDR2 to YNFKEQ. Broader findings and caveats from the paper: PBMC samples for TCRB deep sequencing were selected based on availability. According to the authors, sample limitations meant that analyses of patient blood samples could not be reproduced. No apparent relationship was observed between pseudoprogression and alterations in the top peripheral T cell clonotypes detected by TCRB sequencing. Immune responses induced by the vaccine were seen in approximately 92% of patients across multiple MHC alleles.

Concerning this clone itself: Its antigen remains undetermined. One base away there is no much larger clone; base qualities are not given.

The rearrangement joined TRBV4-2 to TRBJ1-2; 5 matching bases give a weak D call of TRBD1. The sequence derives from a man aged 50 to 59 with glioma. Specimen: PBMCs, collected from a glioma patient whose treatment included an IDH1 peptide vaccine. Read as DNA, the sequence is TGTGCCAGCAGCAAACCACAGGAGTGGGGCTACACCTTC. This translates into CASSKPQEWGYTF.